Below, 7 T cell receptor beta chains from the same sample are listed, as sequenced in a study of T cells in Graves' hyperthyroidism and ophthalmopathy. Using RNA transcripts as the source, TCR beta CDR3 regions were amplified. When the TCR CDR3 underwent first-round RT-PCR, the HTBI primer set was used. One entry per CDR3 protein, called by TCRdb with MiXCR from the multiplex PCR reads. Of fewer than 650,000 distinct CDR3 sequences in the sample, around 13% were seen once. The sample comprised blood. Receptor source: a woman between 40 and 50 years old with Graves' hyperthyroidism.

This clonotype occurred many times. The V call is TRBV28, the J call TRBJ2-7, with D possibly called TRBD1 or TRBD2 (5 bases each). CDR1 and CDR2 (germline): MDHEN, SYDVKM. The germline V and J ends were trimmed by 5 bases and 3 bases, with 17 bases remaining between them. CDR3 size: 15 residues. CDR3 sequence (DNA): TGTGCCAGCAGTAGAGGACGGGGCCTCGGCTACGAGCAGTACTTC. It yields the protein CASSRGRGLGYEQYF.

In this sample, this clonotype turned up many times. J is TRBJ2-1 and V is TRBV11-2; 9 positions match TRBD1. In germline, CDR1 is SGHAT, CDR2 FQNNGV. Losses at the gene ends were 4 bases for V and 4 bases for J; bases not matched to a gene: 5. The CDR3 length is 15 residues. The CDR3 sequence is CASSWGQGTYNEQFF. CDR3 nucleotides: TGTGCCAGCAGCTGGGGACAGGGAACGTACAATGAGCAGTTCTTC.

As for this clonotype: This may stem from a read error, because a much larger clone lies one nucleotide away. The V gene is TRBV5-1, the J gene TRBJ2-1; D is uncertain. Germline loops: CDR1 SGHRS, CDR2 YFSETQ. Trimming pared 1 base from V and 6 bases from J, leaving 17 bases between. CDR3 length: 16 residues. CDR3 sequence: CASSLRAVDLCNEQFF. CDR3 sequence (DNA): TGCGCCAGCAGCTTGAGGGCAGTGGATCTATGCAATGAGCAGTTCTTC.

The chain carries TRBV20-1 and TRBJ1-1; the D gene is possibly TRBD1 (5 bases). This CDR3 is 12 amino acids long. V was cut by 5 bases and J by 13 bases, with 20 bases left in between. CDR1 DFQATT and CDR2 SNEGSKA come from the germline V gene (reference sequence). CDR3 region: CSAGDGWDFDFF. CDR3 nucleotides: TGCAGTGCTGGGGACGGGTGGGATTTTGATTTCTTT.

The chain recombines TRBV5-1 with TRBJ2-3; perhaps TRBD2 as D (5 bases). The CDR3 extends over 14 amino acids. Trimming stripped 0 bases from V and 4 bases from J, with 9 bases between. Per germline, CDR1 SGHRS and CDR2 YFSETQ. The CDR3 sequence is CASSLVAYADTQYF. CDR3 DNA: TGCGCCAGCAGCTTGGTAGCGTACGCAGATACGCAGTATTTT.

This clonotype was seen ten or more times. V gene TRBV6-1 combines with J gene TRBJ1-5; no reliable D call. This CDR3 region has 13 residues. The V gene's germline CDR1 is MNHNS and CDR2 SASEGT. The ends were cut back, 1 base at V and 7 bases at J, with 8 bases in the middle. CDR3 nucleotides: TGTGCCAGCAGTGAAGACAGTTACCAGCCCCAGCATTTT. Protein product: CASSEDSYQPQHF.

J is TRBJ2-4 and V is TRBV6-1; D possibly corresponds to TRBD2 (7 bases). V was pared by 6 bases and J by 1 base, with 13 bases between. The CDR3 is 15 amino acids. Germline CDR1 MNHNS, CDR2 SASEGT. CDR3 sequence reads: CASRGGGAAKNIQYF. DNA of the CDR3: TGTGCCAGCAGAGGTGGGGGGGCGGCCAAAAACATTCAGTACTTC.